The 25 T cell receptor beta chains below come from one sample, sequenced in a study of T cells after yellow fever vaccination. TCRdb used MiXCR to reprocess the 5' RACE reads, holding one entry per CDR3 protein. The sample comprises 150,000 to 200,000 distinct CDR3 sequences, 9.3% of which are singletons, and roughly a third rests with the top ten. The sample was CD8+ T cells sorted from PBMCs, taken 45 days after the yellow fever booster vaccination. The origin of the receptors is a man younger than 30 who received the YFV17D yellow fever vaccine.

This clonotype was found a few times. The chain carries TRBV6-5 and TRBJ1-3; D gene uncertain. The CDR3 totals 16 residues. V lost 7 bases and J 0 bases, leaving 16 bases between the germline ends. The V gene's germline CDR1 is MNHEY and CDR2 SVGAGI. For the CDR3, the DNA is TGTGCCAGCACCCCGGGCTCCCACCCCTCTGGAAACACCATATATTTT. This gives the protein CASTPGSHPSGNTIYF.

This clonotype came up many times. The rearrangement joins TRBV4-3 to TRBJ1-1; no clear D. The CDR3 is made up of 13 amino acids. V was cut by 5 bases and J by 4 bases, with 11 bases left in between. Germline CDR1 reads LGHNA; CDR2 reads YSLEER. CDR3 loop: CASSSRLGTEAFF. DNA for the CDR3: TGCGCCAGCAGCTCCCGGTTGGGCACTGAAGCTTTCTTT.

This clonotype was found many times. This chain links TRBV6-2 or TRBV6-3 with TRBJ2-5, with 7 bases lining up with TRBD2. J lost 4 bases, V lost 6 bases, and 5 bases had no gene match. CDR1 and CDR2 (germline): MNHEY, SVGEGT. This CDR3 region has 13 residues. The CDR3, as DNA: TGTGCCAGCAGCCTACCGGGGGGAGAGACCCAGTACTTC. Translation: CASSLPGGETQYF.

J is TRBJ2-7 and V is TRBV29-1; D might be TRBD1 (5 bases). V gave up 7 bases and J gave up 0 bases, with 10 bases separating them. The CDR3 loop spans 12 amino acids. From germline, CDR1 is SQVTM and CDR2 ANQGSEA. The CDR3 is CSARQISYEQYF. Here the CDR3 DNA reads TGCAGCGCCAGACAGATCTCCTACGAGCAGTACTTC.

There are a few counts of this clonotype. The chain uses TRBV29-1 and TRBJ2-3; 7 bases are shared with TRBD2. J lost 6 bases, V lost 1 base, and 13 bases had no gene match. The CDR3 has 16 residues. Per the germline V gene, CDR1 is SQVTM and CDR2 is ANQGSEA. The CDR3 loop is CSVEAARLAYPDTQYF. The CDR3 DNA follows: TGCAGCGTTGAAGCTGCAAGACTAGCTTATCCCGATACGCAGTATTTT.

V and J are TRBV6-4 and TRBJ2-7; D is undetermined. Germline CDR1 MRHNA, CDR2 SNTAGT. Trimming removed 4 bases at V and 5 bases at J, with 3 bases between. The CDR3 has 10 amino acids. Here the CDR3 reads CASSGDEQYV. CDR3 coding DNA: TGTGCCAGCAGTGGAGACGAGCAGTACGTC.

This sequence joins TRBV2 and TRBJ2-7; D gene uncertain. The CDR3 covers 11 residues. Germline V gene lookup returns CDR1 SNHLY and CDR2 FYNNEI. V was clipped by 5 bases and J by 7 bases, with 9 bases between them. CDR3 in amino acids: CASSPVVEQYF. CDR3 DNA: TGTGCCAGCAGTCCGGTGGTGGAGCAGTACTTC. Drawing the rest from reference TRBV2 and TRBJ2-7, the complete variable domain is EPEVTQTPSHQVTQMGQEVILRCVPISNHLYFYWYRQILGQKVEFLVSFYNNEISEKSEIFDDQFSVERPDGSNFTLKIRSTKLEDSAMYFCASSPVVEQYFGPGTRLTVT.

This clonotype was recorded at least ten times. The chain uses TRBV11-2 and TRBJ1-5, with a tentative D call TRBD1 (5 bases). CDR3 size: 14 residues. The V and J ends lost 4 bases and 1 base respectively, with 8 bases between them. Per the germline V gene, CDR1 is SGHAT and CDR2 is FQNNGV. CDR3 residues: CASSSGDSNQPQHF. The CDR3 DNA follows: TGTGCCAGCAGCTCCGGGGACAGCAATCAGCCCCAGCATTTT.

This clonotype was seen only a few times. The CDR3 DNA follows: TGTGCCAGCAGCTTAAGTGGTTGGGGGGACCCTGAAGCTTTCTTT. Translated: CASSLSGWGDPEAFF. The V call is TRBV7-2, the J call TRBJ1-1, with D tentatively TRBD1 (5 bases). This CDR3 region has 15 residues. Germline V gene sequence: CDR1 SGHTA, CDR2 FQGNSA. Trimming stripped 2 bases from V and 6 bases from J, with 16 bases between.

The chain couples TRBV11-2 to TRBJ1-6; D perhaps matches TRBD1 (5 bases). This CDR3 has 15 residues. CDR1 and CDR2 (germline): SGHAT, FQNNGV. The V end lost 4 bases, the J end lost 7 bases, and 14 bases lay between the germline ends. CDR3 DNA: TGTGCCAGCAGCTCCGGGGGGGTCTGGAATTCACCCCTCCACTTT. This sequence encodes CASSSGGVWNSPLHF.

The chain recombines TRBV6-4 with TRBJ2-5; no reliable D call. The V end lost 4 bases, the J end lost 14 bases, and 8 bases lay between the germline ends. Per the germline V gene, CDR1 is MRHNA and CDR2 is SNTAGT. The CDR3 is 9 amino acids. CDR3 loop: CASSALPYF. The CDR3 bases are TGTGCCAGCAGTGCCCTCCCCTACTTC.

This clonotype was seen a handful of times. This sequence joins TRBV7-2 and TRBJ2-3, with 7 bases that match TRBD2. Germline assignment: CDR1 SGHTA and CDR2 FQGNSA. Losses at the gene ends were 5 bases for V and 4 bases for J; bases not matched to a gene: 12. CDR3 length: 16 residues. CDR3 residues: CASSLSGAFGADTQYF. In nucleotides, the CDR3 is TGTGCCAGCAGCCTCAGCGGGGCCTTTGGGGCAGATACGCAGTATTTT.

The CDR3 sequence is CASSYLRSESLSDTQYF. CDR3 nucleotide sequence: TGTGCCAGCAGTTATTTGAGAAGCGAATCCCTTTCAGATACGCAGTATTTT. This chain uses TRBV6-2 or TRBV6-3 with TRBJ2-3; D is unclear. The CDR3 loop spans 17 amino acids. Germline CDR1 is MNHEY and CDR2 is SVGEGT. The V end lost 3 bases, the J end lost 4 bases, and 20 bases lay between the germline ends.

This chain uses TRBV6-2 or TRBV6-3 with TRBJ2-4; no reliable D call. This CDR3 has 13 residues. V was clipped by 5 bases and J by 12 bases, with 17 bases between them. Germline CDR1 and CDR2: MNHEY and SVGEGT. For the CDR3, the DNA is TGTGCCAGCAGTCGCAGGACCGCCCATTCTCAGTACTTC. This sequence encodes CASSRRTAHSQYF.

This clonotype was picked up many times. This chain links TRBV6-6 with TRBJ2-7, with TRBD1 identical over 12 bases. J was trimmed by 5 bases and V by 7 bases; bases with no gene match: 6. Germline CDR1 is MNHNY and CDR2 is SVGAGI (reference sequence). The CDR3 runs 14 residues. The CDR3 nucleotides read TGTGCCAGCAACCACGGGACAGGGGGCCACGAGCAGTACGTC. Translation: CASNHGTGGHEQYV.

This clonotype was seen more than once but under ten times. V usage is TRBV4-1 and J usage is TRBJ2-5; weak D call: TRBD2 (5 bases). The germline V gene encodes CDR1 MGHRA and CDR2 YSYEKL. The CDR3 runs to 15 residues. The V end was cut by 2 bases, the J end by 5 bases, with 15 bases between. CDR3 amino acids: CASSQQSDGLETQYF. DNA for the CDR3: TGCGCCAGCAGCCAACAATCGGACGGACTTGAGACCCAGTACTTC.

This chain links TRBV14 with TRBJ1-5, with TRBD1 matching 8 bases. The V gene end was trimmed by 3 bases and the J gene end by 5 bases; junction bases not matched to a gene: 15. The germline V gene encodes CDR1 SGHDN and CDR2 FVKESK. The CDR3 consists of 18 residues. Here the CDR3 reads CASSQTGQGQRLDQPQHF. The CDR3 coding sequence is TGTGCCAGCAGCCAGACCGGACAGGGACAGAGGTTGGATCAGCCCCAGCATTTT.

In its sample, this clonotype was seen many times. J is TRBJ2-5 and V is TRBV28, with D possibly TRBD2 on 5 matching bases. Germline-derived CDR1 and CDR2 are MDHEN and SYDVKM. The CDR3 runs 13 residues. The V gene lost 8 bases and the J gene lost 5 bases, with 15 bases spanning the gap. CDR3 in DNA: TGTGCCAGCCTTATTCGGGGTGCCGAGACCCAGTACTTC. Amino acid sequence: CASLIRGAETQYF.

There are a few counts of this clonotype. This sequence joins TRBV7-9 and TRBJ1-6; no reliable D call. From germline, CDR1 is SEHNR and CDR2 FQNEAQ (reference sequence). The CDR3 spans 12 residues. V shed 7 bases and J shed 8 bases, with 9 bases lying between them. The CDR3 protein is CASMHKYSPLHF. CDR3 DNA: TGTGCCAGCATGCACAAATATTCACCCCTCCACTTT.

This clonotype was detected many times. The gene calls are TRBV5-1 and TRBJ1-2; TRBD1 agrees at 7 bases. The CDR3 is 15 residues long. Germline V lookup: CDR1 SGHRS, CDR2 YFSETQ. V gave up 1 base and J gave up 0 bases; unmatched junction bases: 3. The CDR3 protein is CASSLRGTANYGYTF. The CDR3 DNA is TGCGCCAGCAGCTTGCGTGGGACAGCTAACTATGGCTACACCTTC.

In its sample, this clonotype was seen a few times. The chain combines TRBV3-1 with TRBJ2-3, with a tentative D call TRBD2 (6 bases). V was pared by 6 bases and J by 3 bases, with 13 bases between. Per the germline V gene, CDR1 is LGHDT and CDR2 is YNNKEL (reference sequence). The CDR3 is 14 residues long. This CDR3 is CASSGGLRTDTQYF. As DNA, the CDR3 is TGTGCCAGCAGTGGGGGGTTGAGAACAGATACGCAGTATTTT.

This clonotype was recorded a few times. The chain is built from TRBV27 and TRBJ2-3, with 11 bases aligning to TRBD2. In germline, CDR1 is MNHEY, CDR2 SMNVEV (reference sequence). The CDR3 has 17 residues. V shed 5 bases, J shed 3 bases, and the junction held 10 bases outside the gene matches. The CDR3 protein is CASSQTSGGTMTDTQYF. The CDR3, as DNA: TGTGCCAGCAGTCAAACTAGCGGGGGCACCATGACAGATACGCAGTATTTT.

This clonotype was counted only a few times. The V gene is TRBV29-1, the J gene TRBJ2-1; D uncertain. The V end was cut by 1 base, the J end by 9 bases, with 13 bases between. The CDR3 runs 13 residues. Germline loops: CDR1 SQVTM, CDR2 ANQGSEA. CDR3 coding DNA: TGCAGCGTTGAAGCCACGATCGTTACTGAGCAGTTCTTC. Protein: CSVEATIVTEQFF.

This clonotype was counted only a few times. This rearrangement joins TRBV7-6 to TRBJ2-1; the match to TRBD1 covers 12 bases. Germline loops: CDR1 SGHVS, CDR2 FNYEAQ. The CDR3 contains 16 residues. Trimming at V came to 5 bases and at J to 6 bases, leaving 8 bases not matched to a gene. CDR3 nucleotides: TGTGCCAGCAGCACTTCCGGGACAGGGGGCCTCAATGAGCAGTTCTTC. Its protein product is CASSTSGTGGLNEQFF.

This sequence joins TRBV11-1 and TRBJ2-3; D unresolved. The ends were cut back, 10 bases at V and 2 bases at J, with 13 bases in the middle. This CDR3 is 13 amino acids long. Germline-derived CDR1 and CDR2 are SGHAT and FQDESV (reference sequence). CDR3 sequence reads: CATRMAHTDTQYF. The CDR3 bases are TGTGCCACCCGTATGGCCCACACAGATACGCAGTATTTT.